This is a list of T cell receptor beta chains from one sample in a study of technical replicates of blood from a few donors. TCRdb's copy holds only in-frame clones and misses some; the assay was immunoSEQ multiplex PCR. The table records roughly 80,000 clones, around 91% of them present only once. The specimen sequenced was T cells isolated from PBMCs. The receptors here all came from a human donor in good health. Each CDR3 is given with its conserved first and last residue. D genes are given only for firm matches. Size is omitted from some rows. Given values are once, few, many or a class for expanded clones.

v_call,clone_size,j_call,d_call,cdr3_aa,cdr3_nt
TRBV19,.,TRBJ2-7,.,CASNEVPGEEQYF,TGTGCCAGTAACGAGGTTCCGGGGGAAGAGCAGTACTTC
TRBV13,.,TRBJ1-1,.,CASSPSPGKQMNTEAFF,TGTGCCAGCAGCCCCTCCCCCGGGAAGCAAATGAACACTGAAGCTTTCTTT
TRBV9,.,TRBJ2-7,TRBD1,CASSVEEQGFYEQYF,TGTGCCAGCAGCGTAGAGGAACAGGGGTTCTACGAGCAGTACTTC
TRBV2,.,TRBJ2-7,.,CASSNGLTGEQYF,TGTGCCAGCAGTAATGGACTGACGGGCGAGCAGTACTTC
TRBV5-8,.,TRBJ2-7,.,CASSTTSNLREQYF,TGTGCCAGCAGTACGACTTCCAACCTTAGAGAGCAGTACTTC
TRBV7-9,.,TRBJ1-2,TRBD1,CASGSTGSSGYTF,TGTGCCAGCGGGTCGACAGGGTCTTCTGGCTACACCTTC
TRBV6-5,.,TRBJ2-5,.,CASSDRSGETQYF,TGTGCCAGCAGTGACAGGTCCGGCGAGACCCAGTACTTC
TRBV14,.,TRBJ1-3,.,CASSQAYSGNTIYF,TGTGCCAGCAGCCAAGCCTACTCTGGAAACACCATATATTTT
TRBV15,.,TRBJ2-7,.,CATSGYAWERGAYEQYF,TGTGCCACCAGCGGGTATGCGTGGGAGCGTGGGGCCTACGAGCAGTACTTC
TRBV6-6,.,TRBJ1-2,.,CASSTGNGYTF,TGTGCCAGCAGTACAGGGAATGGCTACACCTTC
TRBV2,few,TRBJ2-3,.,CASSGPYTDTQYF,TGTGCCAGCAGTGGGCCTTACACAGATACGCAGTATTTT
TRBV10-3,.,TRBJ2-2,.,CAISETGPGELFF,TGTGCCATCAGTGAGACTGGGCCCGGGGAGCTGTTTTTT
TRBV7-8,.,TRBJ2-1,TRBD2,CASSLAGLAGGSYNEQFF,TGTGCCAGCAGCTTAGCGGGACTAGCGGGTGGGTCCTACAATGAGCAGTTCTTC
TRBV6-1,.,TRBJ2-3,TRBD1,CASDRDRISTDTQYF,TGTGCCAGCGATAGGGACAGGATAAGCACAGATACGCAGTATTTT
TRBV5-1,.,TRBJ1-1,.,CASSFTYEAVNTEAFF,TGCGCCAGCAGCTTCACTTACGAGGCGGTGAACACTGAAGCTTTCTTT
TRBV5-1,.,TRBJ2-7,.,CASSPVGAGGNEQYF,TGCGCCAGCAGCCCCGTGGGGGCGGGCGGAAACGAGCAGTACTTC
TRBV10-1,.,TRBJ2-7,.,CASTSYRRGSSYEQYF,TGCGCCAGCACTTCCTACAGGCGGGGCAGCTCCTACGAGCAGTACTTC
TRBV7-2,.,TRBJ2-7,.,CASSYPWGLATEQYF,TGTGCCAGCAGCTACCCTTGGGGGCTAGCAACCGAGCAGTACTTC
TRBV4-1,.,TRBJ1-1,TRBD1,CASSQTETGIKAEAFF,TGCGCCAGCAGCCAGACGGAGACAGGGATTAAGGCTGAAGCTTTCTTT
TRBV14,.,TRBJ2-2,.,CASSQYFTTGELFF,TGTGCCAGCAGCCAATACTTTACGACCGGGGAGCTGTTTTTT
TRBV2,.,TRBJ1-1,.,CASRGPRVRTEAFF,TGTGCCAGCAGGGGTCCCAGGGTAAGAACTGAAGCTTTCTTT
TRBV7-8,.,TRBJ2-1,.,CASSLGGRVSYNEQFF,TGTGCCAGCAGCTTAGGGGGCAGGGTTTCGTACAATGAGCAGTTCTTC
TRBV9,.,TRBJ2-7,.,CASSPGGSYEQYF,TGTGCCAGCAGCCCCGGGGGTTCCTACGAGCAGTACTTC
TRBV4-1,.,TRBJ2-1,TRBD2,CASSQVYSSGRMDEQFF,TGCGCCAGCAGCCAAGTGTATTCTAGCGGGAGAATGGATGAGCAGTTCTTC